This TCR beta chain stems from a study of naive and memory T cell subsets. CDR1 and CDR2 from the germline V gene are SNHLY and FYNNEI. CDR3 length: 15 amino acids. V was clipped by 7 bases and J by 8 bases; unmatched bases: 9. Study findings and constraints: TCR counts from RNA may reflect activation-linked expression changes. TCR abundance followed a power law differing between naive and memory subsets. Each distinct alpha or beta sequence counts as one clonotype.

This clonotype was observed a few times. No antigen is known for it. Cells stained for CD3, CD4, CD8, CD45RA and CD27 were sorted into four subsets. The beta constant-region primer was an equimolar mix of two oligonucleotides covering TRBC1 and TRBC2. TCRdb re-analysed the UMI-ligation and nested PCR reads in MiXCR, keeping a single row per CDR3 protein. Counted here are more than 35,000 distinct CDR3 sequences, less than 15% occurring once; the ten biggest clones make up roughly 21%. This rearrangement joins TRBV2 to TRBJ2-1; 12 positions agree with TRBD1. Material: effector memory CD4+ T cells from blood. Described subset: effector memory, CD45RA- CD27-. This clonotype was sampled from a human donor in good health. The CDR3: CASKRPGQGAYEQFF. CDR3 in DNA: TGTGCCAGCAAACGACCGGGACAGGGGGCCTATGAGCAGTTCTTC.